This T cell receptor beta chain was sequenced in a study of control samples from healthy donors and cancer patients. Assay: immunoSEQ multiplex PCR; the TCRdb copy retains only in-frame clones and omits some. The profile shows about 40,000 clones, around 90% of them singletons. J gave up 4 bases and V 6 bases, and 15 bases lay outside the gene matches. The CDR3 consists of 17 residues. Germline CDR1 reads LNHDA; CDR2 reads SQIVND (reference sequence). Sequenced sample: blood. V usage is TRBV19 and J usage is TRBJ1-1; 9 bases fit TRBD1. The clonotype originates from a woman between 50 and 59 years old in good health. CDR3 sequence (DNA): TGTGCCAGTAGCCCACTCGGACAGGGGTTATATAGCACTGAAGCTTTCTTT. It codes for CASSPLGQGLYSTEAFF.